Listed here are 28 T cell receptor beta chains from one sample, sequenced in a study of cytomegalovirus exposure and HLA in healthy donors. PCR was performed using 60 Vbeta and 13 Jbeta primers. TCRdb keeps only in-frame clones here, not all; method: immunoSEQ multiplex PCR. Among some 160,000 clones, roughly four fifths were seen once, and the ten largest hold 3% to 3.5%. The sample taken for sequencing was PBMCs. The receptors were sampled from a male donor in good health and CMV-seronegative.

V and J are TRBV27 and TRBJ1-1, with a tentative D call TRBD1 (5 bases). V gave up 5 bases and J gave up 2 bases, with 15 bases separating them. Germline V CDR1 and CDR2: MNHEY, SMNVEV (reference sequence). CDR3 size: 15 residues. The CDR3 DNA sequence: TGTGCCAGCAGTCCCGATCGGGGGGTAAACACTGAAGCTTTCTTT. Translated: CASSPDRGVNTEAFF.

This sequence joins TRBV18 and TRBJ1-1; 8 bases match TRBD1. Per the germline V gene, CDR1 is KGHSH and CDR2 is LQKENI. V lost 1 base, J lost 0 bases, and 4 bases stayed unmatched. This CDR3 comprises 16 residues. The CDR3 spells CASSPQATGVNTEAFF. The CDR3 DNA reads as TGTGCCAGCTCACCACAAGCGACAGGGGTGAACACTGAAGCTTTCTTT.

This rearrangement joins TRBV11-2 to TRBJ2-1; TRBD1 matches 7 bases. Trimming cost V 2 bases and J 1 base; bases outside gene matches: 5. There are 16 residues in the CDR3. Germline lookup yields CDR1 SGHAT and CDR2 FQNNGV. The CDR3 protein is CASSLLRQGSYNEQFF. The CDR3 nucleotides read TGTGCCAGCAGCTTACTCCGACAGGGATCCTACAATGAGCAGTTCTTC.

Worth noting for this clone: Additional DNA sequences in this sample encode the identical CDR3. The chain combines TRBV9 with TRBJ2-1; the match to TRBD2 covers 9 bases. The CDR3 extends over 15 amino acids. The V gene's germline CDR1 is SGDLS and CDR2 YYNGEE. After removal of 4 bases from V and 2 bases from J, the junction contained 4 bases not matched to a gene. CDR3 in amino acids: CASSYSGGPYNEQFF. Written as DNA, the CDR3 is TGTGCCAGCAGCTACAGCGGGGGGCCCTACAATGAGCAGTTCTTC.

The chain is built from TRBV29-1 and TRBJ1-2; D uncertain. This CDR3 contains 13 residues. V lost 3 bases to trimming and J lost 6 bases, with 14 bases between them. Germline values: CDR1 SQVTM, CDR2 ANQGSEA. CDR3 loop: CSVERGLGDGYTF. In DNA, the CDR3 is TGCAGCGTTGAGCGGGGTCTAGGCGATGGCTACACCTTC.

This rearrangement joins TRBV10-3 to TRBJ2-3, with TRBD1 matching over 11 bases. Germline V gives CDR1 ENHRY, CDR2 SYGVKD. Unmatched junction bases numbered 5, after V lost 3 bases and J lost 6 bases. The CDR3 extends over 15 amino acids. CDR3 sequence reads: CAISDPGQGADTQYF. CDR3 DNA: TGTGCCATCAGTGATCCCGGACAGGGGGCGGATACGCAGTATTTT.

This clone came up a few times. The genes are TRBV7-6 and TRBJ2-1; 12 bases map to TRBD2. V lost 5 bases, J lost 4 bases, and 6 bases stayed unmatched. The germline V gene has CDR1 SGHVS and CDR2 FNYEAQ. The CDR3 spans 16 residues. CDR3 DNA: TGTGCCAGCAGCCCAACTAGCGGGGGGTCGTACAATGAGCAGTTCTTC. Its translation: CASSPTSGGSYNEQFF.

This clone came up a few times. The CDR3 here is CASRPGLAGNEQFF. The DNA for the CDR3 is TGTGCCAGCAGACCTGGACTAGCGGGGAATGAGCAGTTCTTC. The V gene is TRBV27, the J gene TRBJ2-1; 12 positions agree with TRBD2. This CDR3 has 14 residues. CDR1 and CDR2 (germline): MNHEY, SMNVEV (reference sequence). The V and J ends lost 6 bases and 7 bases, in that order; junction bases with no gene match: 4.

The gene calls are TRBV5-4 and TRBJ2-1, with unresolved D. Trimming removed 3 bases from V and 0 bases from J, with 7 bases in between. This CDR3 is built from 14 residues. Germline loops: CDR1 SGHNT, CDR2 YYREEE (reference sequence). CDR3 amino acids: CASSSVASYNEQFF. The CDR3 DNA is TGTGCCAGCAGCTCGGTAGCCTCCTACAATGAGCAGTTCTTC. The full variable domain, rest sourced from reference TRBV5-4 and TRBJ2-1, is ETGVTQSPTHLIKTRGQQVTLRCSSQSGHNTVSWYQQALGQGPQFIFQYYREEENGRGNFPPRFSGLQFPNYSSELNVNALELDDSALYLCASSSVASYNEQFFGPGTRLTVL.

The rearrangement joins TRBV27 to TRBJ2-3; 12 nucleotides line up with TRBD2. Per germline, CDR1 MNHEY and CDR2 SMNVEV (reference sequence). After removal of 4 bases from V and 2 bases from J, the junction contained 4 bases not matched to a gene. This CDR3 contains 16 residues. The CDR3 DNA reads as TGTGCCAGCAGTTCCCGGACTAGCGGGGCCACAGATACGCAGTATTTT. Residues: CASSSRTSGATDTQYF.

This clone has only one observation. The chain recombines TRBV19 with TRBJ2-3; D not certain. Per the germline V gene, CDR1 is LNHDA and CDR2 is SQIVND (reference sequence). This CDR3 comprises 15 residues. Trimming removed 2 bases at V and 4 bases at J, with 13 bases between. CDR3 nucleotide sequence: TGTGCCAGTAGTATACGGTCTAATCGCGCAGATACGCAGTATTTT. This sequence encodes CASSIRSNRADTQYF.

This clone showed up just once. The chain combines TRBV27 with TRBJ1-2; 11 bases align to TRBD1. With V trimmed by 0 bases and J by 6 bases, 9 bases remained unmatched. CDR1 and CDR2 from the germline V gene are MNHEY and SMNVEV (reference sequence). The CDR3 is 17 residues long. DNA of the CDR3: TGTGCCAGCAGTTTATCGATTGGGACAGGGGGAAAGGATGGCTACACCTTC. Its protein product is CASSLSIGTGGKDGYTF.

CDR3 residues: CASSLVGGSGTLYEQYF. CDR3 nucleotides: TGTGCCAGCAGCTTAGTTGGCGGGAGTGGGACACTTTACGAGCAGTACTTC. The chain links TRBV7-2 to TRBJ2-7; D perhaps matches TRBD2 (7 bases). V lost 1 base and J lost 4, with 20 bases in between. Germline V gene data show CDR1 as SGHTA and CDR2 as FQGNSA. CDR3 size: 17 residues.

J is TRBJ1-1 and V is TRBV10-3; 8 bases are a match to TRBD1. CDR1 is ENHRY, CDR2 SYGVKD, per germline. The length of the CDR3 is 15 residues. The ends lost 8 bases at V and 1 base at J; junction bases unmatched: 9. The CDR3 loop reads CAIGHLQGGNTEAFF. The CDR3 DNA reads TGTGCCATCGGCCACTTACAGGGGGGGAACACTGAAGCTTTCTTT.

V is TRBV4-2 and J is TRBJ2-1; TRBD2 matches at 8 bases. The V segment lost 0 bases and the J segment 10 bases; nucleotides outside the gene matches: 14. Germline V CDR1 and CDR2: LGHNA, YNFKEQ. The CDR3 runs to 17 residues. CDR3 in amino acids: CASSQDRLRGALGEQFF. DNA of the CDR3: TGTGCCAGCAGCCAAGATCGTTTGCGGGGGGCTCTAGGCGAGCAGTTCTTC.

This clone appeared a few times. The chain couples TRBV5-5 to TRBJ2-7, with D perhaps TRBD1 (5 bases). Trimming removed 5 bases from V and 1 base from J, with 13 bases in between. This CDR3 is built from 14 residues. Germline CDR1 SGHKS, CDR2 YYEKEE (reference sequence). CDR3 sequence: CASSITGKSYEQYF. In DNA form, the CDR3 reads TGTGCCAGCAGTATAACAGGAAAATCCTACGAGCAGTACTTC.

The chain has TRBV7-9 and TRBJ2-3, with TRBD2 matching 9 bases. The V gene end was trimmed by 1 base and the J gene end by 14 bases; junction bases not matched to a gene: 10. Germline V gene data show CDR1 as SEHNR and CDR2 as FQNEAQ (reference sequence). The CDR3 extends over 14 amino acids. The CDR3 loop reads CASSLDGGLALAYF. CDR3 coding DNA: TGTGCCAGCAGCTTAGACGGAGGACTAGCGCTGGCGTATTTT.

V and J are TRBV29-1 and TRBJ2-7; D perhaps matches TRBD2 (6 bases). Germline CDR1 SQVTM, CDR2 ANQGSEA. This CDR3 has 14 amino acids. The V and J ends lost 3 bases and 7 bases respectively, with 19 bases between them. Here the CDR3 DNA reads TGCAGCGTTGAGGCTTCGGGGGATCCGGGGGAGCAGTACTTC. Amino acids: CSVEASGDPGEQYF.

This chain links TRBV7-3 with TRBJ1-5; 10 nucleotides line up with TRBD1. This CDR3 spans 17 amino acids. Unmatched junction bases numbered 4, after V lost 2 bases and J lost 0 bases. Looked up from germline, CDR1 is SGHTA and CDR2 is FQGTGA. The CDR3 spells CASSLGTGESSNQPQHF. For the CDR3, the DNA is TGTGCCAGCAGCTTAGGGACAGGGGAGAGTAGCAATCAGCCCCAGCATTTT. The variable domain in full, completed from reference TRBV7-3 and TRBJ1-5, reads GAGVSQTPSNKVTEKGKYVELRCDPISGHTALYWYRQSLGQGPEFLIYFQGTGAADDSGLPNDRFFAVRPEGSVSTLKIQRTERGDSAVYLCASSLGTGESSNQPQHFGDGTRLSIL.

The chain combines TRBV5-6 with TRBJ2-7; TRBD1 might be the D (6 bases). The CDR3 is 14 amino acids. Germline assignment: CDR1 SGHDT and CDR2 YYEEEE. Trimming removed 4 bases at V and 0 bases at J, with 11 bases between. The CDR3 DNA is TGTGCCAGCAGCCGGACAGAGACCTCCTACGAGCAGTACTTC. Translating gives CASSRTETSYEQYF.

J is TRBJ2-7 and V is TRBV7-6; 7 nucleotides line up with TRBD1. This CDR3 comprises 14 residues. Germline loops: CDR1 SGHVS, CDR2 FNYEAQ. V was pared by 5 bases and J by 1 base, with 5 bases of the junction left unmatched. The DNA of the CDR3 is TGTGCCAGCAGCGCACCGGGACAGTCCTACGAGCAGTACTTC. Residues: CASSAPGQSYEQYF.

The CDR3 DNA reads as TGTGCCAGCAGCTTAGGTCTAAAATCCTACGAGCAGTACTTC. Amino acid sequence: CASSLGLKSYEQYF. This rearrangement joins TRBV7-2 to TRBJ2-7; D gene ambiguous. V shed 1 base and J shed 1 base, with 8 bases lying between them. The CDR3 spans 14 residues. Germline V gene sequence: CDR1 SGHTA, CDR2 FQGNSA.

The rearrangement links TRBV11-2 to TRBJ2-2; D is unresolved. This CDR3 has 13 amino acids. The V end was cut by 3 bases, the J end by 5 bases, with 7 bases between. CDR1 and CDR2 (germline): SGHAT, FQNNGV. The CDR3 DNA reads TGTGCCAGCAGCTTCAGTGTTACCGGGGAGCTGTTTTTT. This codes for CASSFSVTGELFF.

The chain employs TRBV20-1 and TRBJ2-7; D not certain. The CDR3 sequence is 11 residues long. Germline values: CDR1 DFQATT, CDR2 SNEGSKA (reference sequence). The V gene lost 6 bases and the J gene lost 3 bases, with 9 bases spanning the gap. As DNA, the CDR3 is TGCAGTGCCCTACCGGGCTACGAGCAGTACTTC. The encoded protein is CSALPGYEQYF.

This chain joins TRBV11-3 and TRBJ1-1, with TRBD1 matching 10 bases. V was pared by 1 base and J by 1 base, with 3 bases of the junction left unmatched. Looked up from germline, CDR1 is SGHNT and CDR2 is YENEEA. The CDR3 consists of 16 residues. CDR3 DNA: TGTGCCAGCAGCTTAGGCCGGGACAGGGGGAACACTGAAGCTTTCTTT. This translates into CASSLGRDRGNTEAFF.

The CDR3 region is CASSTRGVGETQYF. The CDR3 DNA follows: TGTGCCAGCAGTACCAGGGGTGTAGGAGAGACCCAGTACTTC. The V and J genes are TRBV2 and TRBJ2-5; tentative D call: TRBD1 (6 bases). V lost 5 bases, J lost 4 bases, and 14 bases lay in between. Germline V lookup: CDR1 SNHLY, CDR2 FYNNEI. The CDR3 contains 14 residues.

The chain joins TRBV5-1 to TRBJ2-1; 16 bases align to TRBD2. CDR3 size: 18 residues. The V segment lost 4 bases and the J segment 6 bases; nucleotides outside the gene matches: 10. Germline V lookup: CDR1 SGHRS, CDR2 YFSETQ. CDR3 region: CASSRQGLAGGSGNEQFF. CDR3 bases: TGCGCCAGCAGCAGACAGGGACTAGCGGGAGGGTCGGGCAATGAGCAGTTCTTC.

The chain recombines TRBV6-6 with TRBJ2-3; D gene unclear. The CDR3 sequence is 14 residues long. The germline CDR1 and CDR2 sequences are MNHNY and SVGAGI (reference sequence). Trimming took off 7 bases at V and 0 bases at J, with 11 bases between the two ends. CDR3: CASTVTLSTDTQYF. In DNA form, the CDR3 reads TGTGCCAGCACCGTGACTCTGAGCACAGATACGCAGTATTTT.